Presented here are 30 T cell receptor beta chains from one specimen sequenced in a study of blood T cells in healthy people across ages. Using a J-beta primer mix together with a sample-barcoded 5' primer, a second PCR was run for roughly 6 to 12 cycles. TCRdb fed the 5' RACE reads into MiXCR, producing one record per CDR3 protein. The data contain roughly 900,000 distinct CDR3 sequences, roughly 50% of them singletons. Sequences were obtained from blood. The receptors shown here come from a man aged 30 to 45 in good health.

This sequence joins TRBV20-1 and TRBJ2-3, with D perhaps matching TRBD2 (5 bases). This CDR3 has 14 amino acids. V was trimmed by 5 bases and J by 0 bases, leaving 12 bases between them. In germline, CDR1 is DFQATT, CDR2 SNEGSKA (reference sequence). The CDR3 is CSADWTASTDTQYF. The CDR3 DNA sequence: TGCAGTGCTGACTGGACTGCTAGCACAGATACGCAGTATTTT.

V and J are TRBV28 and TRBJ1-5, with 7 bases that match TRBD1. Trimming removed 5 bases from V and 2 bases from J; junction bases left unmatched: 9. From germline, CDR1 is MDHEN and CDR2 SYDVKM. The CDR3 runs 16 residues. DNA for the CDR3: TGTGCCAGCAGTCCGAAAGGACAGGTACGCAATCAGCCCCAGCATTTT. The encoded protein is CASSPKGQVRNQPQHF. The whole variable domain, filled in from reference TRBV28 and TRBJ1-5, reads DVKVTQSSRYLVKRTGEKVFLECVQDMDHENMFWYRQDPGLGLRLIYFSYDVKMKEKGDIPEGYSVSREKKERFSLILESASTNQTSMYLCASSPKGQVRNQPQHFGDGTRLSIL.

Ten or more counts support this clonotype. The V gene is TRBV4-2, the J gene TRBJ2-5; 9 positions agree with TRBD1. Germline CDR1 and CDR2: LGHNA and YNFKEQ. With 4 bases clipped from V and 4 bases from J, the junction kept 7 bases outside the gene matches. The CDR3 has 15 residues. CDR3 sequence: CASSPNRGQGETQYF. The CDR3 nucleotides are TGTGCCAGCAGCCCTAACAGGGGGCAGGGAGAGACCCAGTACTTC.

In this sample, this clonotype turned up a few times. This chain joins TRBV6-6 and TRBJ2-1; TRBD1 aligns across 10 bases. Germline V gives CDR1 MNHNY, CDR2 SVGAGI (reference sequence). The CDR3 consists of 16 residues. V lost 6 bases and J lost 8; bases outside the gene matches: 13. CDR3 nucleotides: TGTGCCAGCAGACCTATTTTAGGACAGGGGGGACATGAGCAGTTCTTC. Protein product: CASRPILGQGGHEQFF.

The genes are TRBV15 and TRBJ1-1; TRBD1 is a possible D gene (6 bases). The CDR3 is made up of 18 amino acids. V was pared by 1 base and J by 0 bases, with 18 bases between. Per germline, CDR1 LNHNV and CDR2 YYDKDF (reference sequence). The CDR3, as DNA: TGTGCCACCAGCAGAGTCCTAGGGGGTTGGGGAATGAACACTGAAGCTTTCTTT. This sequence encodes CATSRVLGGWGMNTEAFF. The full variable domain, completed using reference TRBV15 and TRBJ1-1, is DAMVIQNPRYQVTQFGKPVTLSCSQTLNHNVMYWYQQKSSQAPKLLFHYYDKDFNNEADTPDNFQSRRPNTSFCFLDIRSPGLGDTAMYLCATSRVLGGWGMNTEAFFGQGTRLTVV.

In this sample, this clonotype turned up a few times. This chain joins TRBV29-1 and TRBJ1-2, with 8 bases identical to TRBD1. Trimming took 1 base from V and 8 from J; bases not matched to a gene: 3. The length of the CDR3 is 12 residues. Germline V lookup: CDR1 SQVTM, CDR2 ANQGSEA. DNA for the CDR3: TGCAGCGTTGAAGGCAGGGGGCACGGCTACACCTTC. This codes for CSVEGRGHGYTF.

V gene TRBV20-1 combines with J gene TRBJ2-7, with TRBD2 matching over 11 bases. Germline V gene sequence: CDR1 DFQATT, CDR2 SNEGSKA (reference sequence). The CDR3 covers 14 residues. The V and J ends lost 7 bases and 2 bases, in that order; junction bases with no gene match: 7. The CDR3 DNA reads TGCAGTGTTCTGACTAGCGGGGTAACCTACGAGCAGTACTTC. This codes for CSVLTSGVTYEQYF.

The rearrangement uses TRBV4-3 and TRBJ2-7, with TRBD1 as a possible D gene (6 bases). This CDR3 has 15 residues. Germline lookup yields CDR1 LGHNA and CDR2 YSLEER. The V end lost 2 bases, the J end lost 4 bases, and 15 bases lay between the germline ends. The CDR3 DNA is TGCGCCAGCAGCCAAAGTGGGCAGGGGTTTTACGAGCAGTACTTC. Protein: CASSQSGQGFYEQYF.

This clonotype was counted many times. The rearrangement links TRBV27 to TRBJ2-1; no clear D gene. Germline V CDR1 and CDR2: MNHEY, SMNVEV (reference sequence). The CDR3 runs 11 residues. Trimming removed 10 bases from V and 7 bases from J, with 11 bases in between. The CDR3 DNA follows: TGTGCCATCCAAGGAGCTAATGAGCAGTTCTTC. Translated, it gives CAIQGANEQFF.

This clonotype was detected only once. The genes are TRBV28 and TRBJ2-4; 7 bases map to TRBD2. This CDR3 contains 14 residues. Germline V gene sequence: CDR1 MDHEN, CDR2 SYDVKM. Losses at the gene ends were 3 bases for V and 6 bases for J; bases not matched to a gene: 5. The CDR3: CASSLGLPGNIQYF. The CDR3 nucleotides read TGTGCCAGCAGTTTGGGACTACCCGGAAACATTCAGTACTTC.

The rearrangement joins TRBV5-1 to TRBJ1-2; D is uncertain. CDR3 length equals 14 residues. V was cut by 4 bases and J by 7 bases, with 17 bases left in between. Germline CDR1 SGHRS, CDR2 YFSETQ. The CDR3 DNA follows: TGCGCCAGCAGCCCGCGGGCAGGCCAGGCTGGCTACACCTTC. This gives the protein CASSPRAGQAGYTF. The full variable domain, completed using reference TRBV5-1 and TRBJ1-2, is KAGVTQTPRYLIKTRGQQVTLSCSPISGHRSVSWYQQTPGQGLQFLFEYFSETQRNKGNFPGRFSGRQFSNSRSEMNVSTLELGDSALYLCASSPRAGQAGYTFGSGTRLTVV.

In its sample, this clonotype was seen a few times. The V and J genes are TRBV7-3 and TRBJ2-3, with 13 bases that match TRBD2. Unmatched junction bases numbered 4, after V lost 5 bases and J lost 2 bases. Per germline, CDR1 SGHTA and CDR2 FQGTGA. The CDR3 has 16 residues. The CDR3 is CASSLGLAGVTDTQYF. CDR3 in DNA: TGTGCCAGCAGCCTAGGACTAGCGGGGGTCACAGATACGCAGTATTTT.

This chain uses TRBV27 with TRBJ2-1; TRBD2 agrees at 7 bases. The length of the CDR3 is 18 residues. The J segment lost 5 bases and the V segment lost 1 base, leaving 14 bases of the junction unmatched. Looked up from germline, CDR1 is MNHEY and CDR2 is SMNVEV (reference sequence). The CDR3 reads CASSLFFGASGLHNEQFF. CDR3 coding DNA: TGTGCCAGCAGTTTATTTTTTGGGGCTAGCGGATTACACAATGAGCAGTTCTTC.

V and J are TRBV6-2 or TRBV6-3 and TRBJ1-2; no clear D. CDR1 MNHEY and CDR2 SVGEGT come from the germline V gene. The CDR3 spans 12 residues. V shed 6 bases and J shed 8 bases, with 13 bases lying between them. The CDR3 DNA reads TGTGCCAGCAGCCCCTCCCGTGAAGGCTACACCTTC. Its translation: CASSPSREGYTF.

There are many counts of this clonotype. This chain links TRBV7-9 with TRBJ2-3; the D gene is possibly TRBD1 (6 bases). The CDR3 consists of 15 residues. Looked up from germline, CDR1 is SEHNR and CDR2 is FQNEAQ (reference sequence). V lost 2 bases and J 0 bases, leaving 9 bases between the germline ends. CDR3 sequence reads: CASSLLGQSTDTQYF. The CDR3 DNA reads TGTGCCAGCAGCTTACTCGGACAGAGCACAGATACGCAGTATTTT.

The chain employs TRBV4-2 and TRBJ2-3; possible D gene TRBD2, 6 bases. The V end was cut by 1 base, the J end by 1 base, with 12 bases between. Germline CDR1 is LGHNA and CDR2 is YNFKEQ. The CDR3 is made up of 16 amino acids. The chain's CDR3 is CASSQVTVAGTDTQYF. The CDR3, as DNA: TGTGCCAGCAGCCAAGTCACCGTAGCGGGCACAGATACGCAGTATTTT.

This chain uses TRBV4-3 with TRBJ2-4; D is perhaps TRBD2 (6 bases). With the DNA end fitting TRBJ2-7 better, the J assignment may be wrong. CDR1 and CDR2 (germline): LGHNA, YSLEER. The CDR3 consists of 15 residues. This CDR3 reads CASSQEWTGAYEQYF. CDR3 sequence (DNA): TGCGCCAGCAGCCAAGAATGGACGGGGGCCTACGAGCAGTACTTC.

This clonotype turned up a few times. This chain joins TRBV9 and TRBJ1-4, with 7 bases fitting TRBD1. Per the germline V gene, CDR1 is SGDLS and CDR2 is YYNGEE. V trimming: 3 bases; J trimming: 4 bases; junction bases outside the gene matches: 6. This CDR3 spans 15 amino acids. The CDR3 sequence: CASSAGTVDNEKLFF. The CDR3 DNA is TGTGCCAGCAGCGCCGGGACAGTAGATAATGAAAAACTGTTTTTT.

Comment on this clonotype: A clone one base away is much larger, so this may be a read error. J is TRBJ1-4 and V is TRBV25-1, with D maybe TRBD1 (5 bases). This CDR3 spans 15 amino acids. The germline V gene encodes CDR1 MGHDK and CDR2 SYGVNS. The CDR3 DNA reads as TGTGCCAGCAGTGATGGCGGGGCAACTAGTGAAAAACTGTTTTTT. The encoded protein is CASSDGGATSEKLFF.

This clonotype was seen only a few times. The chain carries TRBV7-2 and TRBJ2-4; perhaps D is TRBD1 or TRBD2 (5 bases each). Trimming removed 1 base at V and 14 bases at J, with 9 bases between. The CDR3 is made up of 11 amino acids. Germline V gene lookup returns CDR1 SGHTA and CDR2 FQGNSA. CDR3 amino acids: CASSLGGSEYF. In nucleotides, the CDR3 is TGTGCCAGCAGCTTAGGGGGGTCGGAGTACTTC.

V gene TRBV6-2 or TRBV6-3 combines with J gene TRBJ2-1; 10 positions match TRBD1. V shed 6 bases, J shed 3 bases, and the junction held 8 bases outside the gene matches. Germline loops: CDR1 MNHEY, CDR2 SVGEGT. The CDR3 runs to 16 residues. Here the CDR3 reads CASSLPRTGGYNEQFF. The CDR3 DNA follows: TGTGCCAGCAGCCTCCCCCGGACAGGGGGCTACAATGAGCAGTTCTTC.

In nucleotides, the CDR3 is TGCGCCAGCAGCCTGGACAGGGCCCCGAACACTGAAGCTTTCTTT. Translated, it gives CASSLDRAPNTEAFF. The chain recombines TRBV5-1 with TRBJ1-1; the match to TRBD1 covers 8 bases. Germline lookup yields CDR1 SGHRS and CDR2 YFSETQ. J gave up 1 base and V 4 bases, and 6 bases lay outside the gene matches. This CDR3 has 15 amino acids.

This clonotype was picked up many times. The chain uses TRBV20-1 and TRBJ2-1, with 11 bases matching TRBD2. V trimming: 5 bases; J trimming: 0 bases; junction bases outside the gene matches: 12. In germline, CDR1 is DFQATT, CDR2 SNEGSKA (reference sequence). The CDR3 sequence is 18 residues long. The CDR3 sequence: CSALTSGGSSNSYNEQFF. CDR3 coding DNA: TGCAGTGCTCTAACTAGCGGGGGCTCCTCAAACTCCTACAATGAGCAGTTCTTC.

The V and J genes are TRBV9 and TRBJ2-4; 8 nucleotides match TRBD1. The closer fit of TRBJ2-7 to the DNA end suggests the J call may be wrong. Germline V lookup: CDR1 SGDLS, CDR2 YYNGEE. The CDR3 is 16 residues long. CDR3 protein: CASSVGGLDRAYEQYF. CDR3 DNA sequence: TGTGCCAGCAGCGTAGGCGGGTTGGACAGGGCGTACGAGCAGTACTTC.

The V gene is TRBV28, the J gene TRBJ1-2; possible D gene TRBD1, 5 bases. The CDR3 extends over 12 amino acids. The germline V gene encodes CDR1 MDHEN and CDR2 SYDVKM. Trimming took off 5 bases at V and 8 bases at J, with 12 bases between the two ends. The chain's CDR3 is CASSPLRGGYTF. The CDR3 DNA is TGTGCCAGCAGTCCCCTCCGGGGGGGCTACACCTTC.

This clonotype was counted only a few times. The V gene is TRBV7-2, the J gene TRBJ2-3; no clear D gene. The CDR3 length is 15 residues. The germline gives CDR1 SGHTA, CDR2 FQGNSA. Trimming stripped 0 bases from V and 3 bases from J, with 10 bases between. The CDR3 protein is CASSLARQLTDTQYF. The CDR3 bases are TGTGCCAGCAGCTTAGCAAGGCAGTTGACAGATACGCAGTATTTT.

This clonotype was detected ten times or more. The chain is built from TRBV6-1 and TRBJ2-1; 8 bases align to TRBD1. CDR3 length equals 13 residues. Germline CDR1 MNHNS, CDR2 SASEGT. Unmatched junction bases numbered 3, after V lost 4 bases and J lost 7 bases. The CDR3 protein is CASSGTGYNEQFF. CDR3 bases: TGTGCCAGCAGTGGGACAGGGTATAATGAGCAGTTCTTC.

CDR3 region: CASSFRGLAGGYTF. For the CDR3, the DNA is TGTGCCAGCAGTTTTAGAGGGCTTGCCGGCGGCTACACCTTC. V and J are TRBV6-2 or TRBV6-3 and TRBJ1-2; D not resolved. V lost 4 bases to trimming and J lost 8 bases, with 17 bases between them. From germline, CDR1 is MNHEY and CDR2 SVGEGT. The CDR3 loop spans 14 amino acids.

This chain joins TRBV7-2 and TRBJ2-3, with 12 bases aligning to TRBD2. After removal of 5 bases from V and 3 bases from J, the junction contained 6 bases not matched to a gene. Germline values: CDR1 SGHTA, CDR2 FQGNSA. This CDR3 spans 16 amino acids. CDR3 in DNA: TGTGCCAGCAGCGTACTAGCGGGGGGTGTTACAGATACGCAGTATTTT. Its translation is CASSVLAGGVTDTQYF.

This clonotype was found many times. This chain uses TRBV6-1 with TRBJ2-3, with D unresolved. Germline lookup yields CDR1 MNHNS and CDR2 SASEGT. Trimming cost V 2 bases and J 4 bases, with 7 bases left between them. This CDR3 is built from 13 residues. The CDR3 nucleotides read TGTGCCAGCAGTGAACGTGGTGCAGATACGCAGTATTTT. This sequence encodes CASSERGADTQYF.